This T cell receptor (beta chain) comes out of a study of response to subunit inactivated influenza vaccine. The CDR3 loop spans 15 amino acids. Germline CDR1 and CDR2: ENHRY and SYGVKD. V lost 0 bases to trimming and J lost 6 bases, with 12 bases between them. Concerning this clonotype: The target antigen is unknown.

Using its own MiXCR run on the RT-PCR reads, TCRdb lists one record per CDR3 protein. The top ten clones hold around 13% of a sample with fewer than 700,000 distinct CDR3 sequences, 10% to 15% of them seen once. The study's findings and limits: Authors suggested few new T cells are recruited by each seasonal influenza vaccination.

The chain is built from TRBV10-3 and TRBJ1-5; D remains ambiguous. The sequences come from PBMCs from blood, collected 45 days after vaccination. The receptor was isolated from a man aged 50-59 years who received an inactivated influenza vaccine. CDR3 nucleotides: TGTGCCATCAGTGAGTCGATGACCGGACGTCAGCCCCAGCATTTT. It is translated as CAISESMTGRQPQHF.